The present entry profiles one TCR gamma chain with its context. This clone is identified as large (0.1 to 1%). Its antigen remains undetermined. Per-base quality was not reported, and no clone a single base away is much larger than it. Libraries were made using RT-PCR. The data were produced on an Illumina MiSeq. In TCRdb, clones were called once more from the public reads by CATT, and rows of identical DNA were later combined. In all, the sample holds approximately 200 gamma-chain clones, and around 5.2% of those were seen once. The ten largest clones add up to approximately 40% of the sample. Germline trimming: 2 bases from V, 5 bases from J; junction bases outside gene matches: 6. The CDR3, from cysteine to phenylalanine, totals 17 residues. Kept here is only the CDR3 DNA, which spans 51 bases and is read in frame from base 1. Looking up the germline V gene (reference sequence) yields CDR1 GITISATS and CDR2 ISYDGTV.

The sample belongs to a study of gammadelta T cells in human blood (dated by TCRdb to 2018 to 2020). Summary of the overall study and its limitations: According to the study, polyclonal expansion of innate gamma-delta T cells right after birth appeared to be driven by microbial exposure.

The receptor was derived from a human donor. The material sequenced was Vgamma9Vdelta2 gamma-delta T cells from adult blood. The rearrangement combines TRGV9 with TRGJP. The DNA sequence is given as TGTGCCTTGTGGGAGGGGAGGAAAGAGTTGGGCAAAAAAATCAAGGTATTT. Translated, this gives CALWEGRKELGKKIKVF.